This T cell receptor beta chain appears in the sequencing data of a study of blood T cell repertoires in COVID-19. Study as a whole: Material from acute and convalescent COVID-19 was sourced from the United States, Italy and Spain.

Germline CDR1 is LGHDT and CDR2 is YNNKEL (reference sequence). The V and J ends lost 4 bases and 5 bases, in that order; junction bases with no gene match: 10. This CDR3 has 17 residues. Profiling relied on immunoSEQ multiplex PCR, and the TCRdb table lists in-frame clones only, not all of them. The table records fewer than 500,000 clones, around 89% of them present only once. Sequencing was done on a sample of peripheral blood. The rearrangement joins TRBV3-1 (or the pseudogene TRBV3-2) to TRBJ2-5, with TRBD2 matching 13 bases. The sequence was collected from a woman aged 25 to 45 with acute or convalescent COVID-19. CDR3 in amino acids: CASSPGTSGIKGETQYF. DNA for the CDR3: TGTGCCAGCAGCCCCGGGACTAGCGGGATCAAGGGGGAGACCCAGTACTTC.